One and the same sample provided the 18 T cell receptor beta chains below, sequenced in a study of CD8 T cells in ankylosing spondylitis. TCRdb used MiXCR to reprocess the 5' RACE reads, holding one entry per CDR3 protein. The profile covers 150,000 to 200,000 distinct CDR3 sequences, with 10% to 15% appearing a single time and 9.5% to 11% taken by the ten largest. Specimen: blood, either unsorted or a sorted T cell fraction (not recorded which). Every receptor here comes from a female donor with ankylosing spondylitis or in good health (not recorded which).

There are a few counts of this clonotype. CDR3 region: CASSGRTSGKETQYF. The CDR3 DNA reads TGTGCCAGCAGCGGAAGGACTAGCGGGAAAGAGACCCAGTACTTC. The V and J genes are TRBV7-2 and TRBJ2-5; 12 positions match TRBD2. V trimming: 5 bases; J trimming: 3 bases; junction bases outside the gene matches: 4. This CDR3 is 15 amino acids long. Germline CDR1 and CDR2: SGHTA and FQGNSA. Full variable domain (rest looked up from reference TRBV7-2 and TRBJ2-5): GAGVSQSPSNKVTEKGKDVELRCDPISGHTALYWYRQSLGQGLEFLIYFQGNSAPDKSGLPSDRFSAERTGGSVSTLTIQRTQQEDSAVYLCASSGRTSGKETQYFGPGTRLLVL.

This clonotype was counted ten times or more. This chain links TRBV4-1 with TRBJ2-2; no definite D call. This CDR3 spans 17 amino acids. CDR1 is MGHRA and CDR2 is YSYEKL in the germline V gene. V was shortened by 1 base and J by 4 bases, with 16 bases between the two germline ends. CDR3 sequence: CASSQGRILERTGELFF. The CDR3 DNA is TGCGCCAGCAGCCAAGGGAGAATTTTGGAGCGCACCGGGGAGCTGTTTTTT.

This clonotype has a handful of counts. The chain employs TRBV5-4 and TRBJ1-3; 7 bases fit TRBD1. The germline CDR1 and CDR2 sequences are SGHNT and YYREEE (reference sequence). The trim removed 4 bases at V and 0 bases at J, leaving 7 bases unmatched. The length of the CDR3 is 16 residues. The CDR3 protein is CASSVDRTYSGNTIYF. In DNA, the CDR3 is TGTGCCAGCAGCGTGGACAGGACCTACTCTGGAAACACCATATATTTT.

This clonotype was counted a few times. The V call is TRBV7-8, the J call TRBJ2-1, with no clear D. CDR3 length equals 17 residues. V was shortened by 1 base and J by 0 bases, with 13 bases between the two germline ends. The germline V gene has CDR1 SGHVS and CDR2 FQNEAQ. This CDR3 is CASSLGASRSSYNEQFF. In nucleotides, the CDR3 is TGTGCCAGCAGCTTAGGGGCTTCCCGTAGCTCCTACAATGAGCAGTTCTTC.

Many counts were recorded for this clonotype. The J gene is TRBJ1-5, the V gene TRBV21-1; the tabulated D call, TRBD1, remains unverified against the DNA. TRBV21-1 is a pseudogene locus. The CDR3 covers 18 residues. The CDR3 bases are TGTGCCAGCAGCCACTACTCCAGGGACAGGGGGAGCAATCAGCCCCAGCATTTT. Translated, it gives CASSHYSRDRGSNQPQHF.

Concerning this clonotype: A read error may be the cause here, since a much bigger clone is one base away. The CDR3: CATSDTGTETGELLF. CDR3 in DNA: TGTGCCACCAGTGATACCGGGACAGAGACCGGGGAGCTGCTTTTT. The V call is TRBV24-1, the J call TRBJ2-2; TRBD1 matches 7 bases. Germline V gene lookup returns CDR1 KGHDR and CDR2 SFDVKD. This CDR3 region has 15 residues.

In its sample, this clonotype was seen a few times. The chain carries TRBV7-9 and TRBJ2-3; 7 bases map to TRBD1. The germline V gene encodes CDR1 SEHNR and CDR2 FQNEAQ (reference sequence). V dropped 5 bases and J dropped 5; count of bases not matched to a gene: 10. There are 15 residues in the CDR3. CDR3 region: CASSPTGRKGDTQYF. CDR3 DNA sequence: TGTGCCAGCAGCCCGACAGGGAGAAAAGGAGATACGCAGTATTTT.

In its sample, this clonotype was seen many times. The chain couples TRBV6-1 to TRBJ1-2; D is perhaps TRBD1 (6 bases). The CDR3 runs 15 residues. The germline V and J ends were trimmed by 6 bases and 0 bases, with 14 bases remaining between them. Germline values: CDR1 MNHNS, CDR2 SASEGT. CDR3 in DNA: TGTGCCAGCAGCAGCCTCGGACAGCCTAACTATGGCTACACCTTC. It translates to CASSSLGQPNYGYTF.

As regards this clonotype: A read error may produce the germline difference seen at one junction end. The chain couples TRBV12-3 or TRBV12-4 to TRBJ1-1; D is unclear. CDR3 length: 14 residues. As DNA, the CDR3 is TGTGCCGGCAGTCCGACGGGCTCTTACACTGAAGCTTTCTTT. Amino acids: CAGSPTGSYTEAFF.

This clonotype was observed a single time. The CDR3: CAIRTEGPDTQYF. The CDR3 coding sequence is TGTGCCATCAGGACAGAGGGGCCAGATACGCAGTATTTT. The chain uses TRBV10-3 and TRBJ2-3, with D perhaps matching TRBD1 or TRBD2 (5 bases each). Trimming took 6 bases from V and 4 from J, leaving 11 bases between them. The CDR3 covers 13 residues. The germline CDR1 and CDR2 sequences are ENHRY and SYGVKD.

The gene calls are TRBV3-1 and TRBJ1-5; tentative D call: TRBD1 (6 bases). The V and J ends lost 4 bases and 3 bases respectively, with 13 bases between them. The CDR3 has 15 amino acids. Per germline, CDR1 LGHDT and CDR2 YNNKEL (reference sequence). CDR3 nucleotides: TGTGCCAGCAGCCCCGCCCAGGGGTCCAATCAGCCCCAGCATTTT. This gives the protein CASSPAQGSNQPQHF.

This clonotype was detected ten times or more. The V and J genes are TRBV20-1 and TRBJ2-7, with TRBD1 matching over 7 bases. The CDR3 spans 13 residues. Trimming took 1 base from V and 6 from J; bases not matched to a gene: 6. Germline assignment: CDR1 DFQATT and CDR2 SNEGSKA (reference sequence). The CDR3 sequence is CSARGGGEVEQYF. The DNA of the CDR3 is TGCAGTGCTAGAGGAGGGGGCGAAGTCGAGCAGTACTTC.

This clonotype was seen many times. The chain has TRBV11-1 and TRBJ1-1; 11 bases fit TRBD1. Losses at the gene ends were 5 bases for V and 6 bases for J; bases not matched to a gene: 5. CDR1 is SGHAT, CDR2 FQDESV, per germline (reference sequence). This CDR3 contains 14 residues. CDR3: CASSPGTGGPEAFF. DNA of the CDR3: TGTGCCAGCAGCCCCGGGACAGGGGGACCTGAAGCTTTCTTT. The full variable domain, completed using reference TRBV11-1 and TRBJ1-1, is EAEVAQSPRYKITEKSQAVAFWCDPISGHATLYWYRQILGQGPELLVQFQDESVVDDSQLPKDRFSAERLKGVDSTLKIQPAELGDSAMYLCASSPGTGGPEAFFGQGTRLTVV.

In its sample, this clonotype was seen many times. The CDR3 nucleotides read TGCGCCAGCAGCCAAGAAACCCAGGAATATAATTCACCCCTCCACTTT. It yields the protein CASSQETQEYNSPLHF. V gene TRBV4-3 combines with J gene TRBJ1-6; D ambiguous. The CDR3 spans 16 residues. Germline CDR1 is LGHNA and CDR2 is YSLEER. The V gene lost 0 bases and the J gene lost 4 bases, with 10 bases spanning the gap.

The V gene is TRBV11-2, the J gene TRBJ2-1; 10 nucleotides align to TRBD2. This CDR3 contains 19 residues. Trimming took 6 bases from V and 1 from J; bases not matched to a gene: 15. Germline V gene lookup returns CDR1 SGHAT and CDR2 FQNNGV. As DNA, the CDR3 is TGTGCCAGCAGTCCTCTGGGGCTTACTAGCGGGAAATCCTACAATGAGCAGTTCTTC. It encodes CASSPLGLTSGKSYNEQFF.

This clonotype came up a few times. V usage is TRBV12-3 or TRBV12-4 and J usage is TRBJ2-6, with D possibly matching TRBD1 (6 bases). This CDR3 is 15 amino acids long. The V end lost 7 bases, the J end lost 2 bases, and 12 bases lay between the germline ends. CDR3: CASTRGGAGANVLTF. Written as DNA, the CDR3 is TGTGCCAGCACCCGAGGGGGAGCTGGGGCCAACGTCCTGACTTTC.

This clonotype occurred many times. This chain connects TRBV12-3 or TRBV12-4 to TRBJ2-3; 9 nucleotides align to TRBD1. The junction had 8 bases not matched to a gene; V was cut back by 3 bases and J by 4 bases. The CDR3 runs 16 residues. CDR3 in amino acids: CASSFPEGQGPDTQYF. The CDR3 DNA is TGTGCCAGCAGTTTTCCCGAAGGACAGGGGCCAGATACGCAGTATTTT.

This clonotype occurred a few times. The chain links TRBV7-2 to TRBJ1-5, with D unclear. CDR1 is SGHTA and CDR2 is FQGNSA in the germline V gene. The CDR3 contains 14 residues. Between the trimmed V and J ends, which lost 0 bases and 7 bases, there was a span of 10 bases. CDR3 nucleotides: TGTGCCAGCAGCTTAGCTCCCCGAGACCAGCCCCAGCATTTT. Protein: CASSLAPRDQPQHF.